The 8 T cell receptor beta chains below come from one sample, sequenced in a study of T cells expressing NK-cell markers (dated by TCRdb to 2020 to 2021). Preparation of the library involved 5' RACE. Sequenced on an Illumina HiSeq 2000. TCRdb reprocessed the reads, and each CDR3 protein sequence is entered once, without DNA. The sample table holds approximately 460,000 distinct CDR3 sequences. 6% to 9.5% of the sample goes to the ten largest clones. The sequenced sample was blood T cells: a sorted CD56 or NKG2C T cell subset, CD4+ or CD8+ T cells, or bulk PBMC T cells (not recorded which). The receptors derive from a woman between 18 and 70 years old in good health.

The rearrangement joins TRBV18 to TRBJ1-5. This CDR3 contains 14 residues. CDR1 KGHSH and CDR2 LQKENI come from the germline V gene. CDR3 loop: CASSPLDSNQPQHF.

This chain links TRBV5-1 with TRBJ1-3; with no DNA, the TCRdb D assignment of TRBD1 cannot be verified. Germline V CDR1 and CDR2: SGHRS, YFSETQ. The CDR3 runs to 17 residues. Here the CDR3 reads CASSFRGVPDSGNTIYF.

The chain has TRBV7-2 and TRBJ2-1; the TCRdb call, TRBD2, lacks DNA for checking. The CDR3 consists of 16 residues. Germline-derived CDR1 and CDR2 are SGHTA and FQGNSA. The CDR3 protein is CASSPHGLAAYNEQFF.

The chain is built from TRBV12-3 or TRBV12-4 and TRBJ2-1; there is no DNA to check the TCRdb D call of TRBD1. CDR3 length: 13 residues. CDR3 amino acids: CASSPGKDNEQFF.

The J gene is TRBJ2-1, the V gene TRBV7-2; TCRdb indicates TRBD1, and absent DNA this call remains unverified. Per germline, CDR1 SGHTA and CDR2 FQGNSA. The CDR3 length is 14 residues. The CDR3 region is CASSLGRGINEQFF.

The rearrangement joins TRBV11-1 to TRBJ2-3; TCRdb gives TRBD2 as the D gene, but with no DNA this cannot be confirmed. Germline CDR1 is SGHAT and CDR2 is FQDESV (reference sequence). CDR3 size: 14 residues. The chain's CDR3 is CASGPAGGPHTQYF.

This rearrangement joins TRBV24-1 to TRBJ2-1; TCRdb names TRBD1, which stays unverified in the absence of DNA. The CDR3 loop spans 16 amino acids. The V gene's germline CDR1 is KGHDR and CDR2 SFDVKD. CDR3 loop: CATSEPGQPPGNEQFF.

V usage is TRBV20-1 and J usage is TRBJ1-2. The CDR3 totals 13 residues. Germline V CDR1 and CDR2: DFQATT, SNEGSKA (reference sequence). The CDR3 is CSARSTTNYGYTF.